One and the same sample provided the 23 T cell receptor beta chains below, sequenced in a study of blood T cell repertoires in COVID-19. Produced via immunoSEQ multiplex PCR; TCRdb's table is partial and in-frame only. The sample carries 300,000 or so clones, around nine tenths recorded once. The sample taken for sequencing was PBMCs or T cells enriched from blood (not recorded which). Receptors originate from a woman in her twenties or thirties who had recovered from COVID-19.

The rearrangement links TRBV28 to TRBJ2-5; 11 bases are a match to TRBD2. Germline values: CDR1 MDHEN, CDR2 SYDVKM. V trimming: 6 bases; J trimming: 0 bases; junction bases outside the gene matches: 9. The CDR3 covers 17 residues. The CDR3 spells CASSGTSGTLYQETQYF. CDR3 bases: TGTGCCAGCAGCGGGACTAGCGGAACACTTTACCAAGAGACCCAGTACTTC.

CDR3 DNA: TGTGCCAGCAGTGTAGGGGAGGGGACCCAGTACTTC. This codes for CASSVGEGTQYF. The rearrangement uses TRBV2 and TRBJ2-5; 7 positions agree with TRBD2. Germline-derived CDR1 and CDR2 are SNHLY and FYNNEI. V dropped 4 bases and J dropped 7; count of bases not matched to a gene: 3. CDR3 length: 12 amino acids.

This chain uses TRBV4-3 with TRBJ1-1, with a weak D call TRBD1 (5 bases). The CDR3 sequence is 16 residues long. V shed 0 bases and J shed 1 base, with 12 bases lying between them. Germline values: CDR1 LGHNA, CDR2 YSLEER. CDR3: CASSQELGGGNTEAFF. In DNA form, the CDR3 reads TGCGCCAGCAGCCAAGAGCTGGGGGGAGGGAACACTGAAGCTTTCTTT.

Only one count was recorded for this clone. The chain links TRBV4-1 to TRBJ1-4; 8 nucleotides align to TRBD1. The CDR3 is 15 amino acids. V shed 4 bases, J shed 7 bases, and the junction held 8 bases outside the gene matches. Germline values: CDR1 MGHRA, CDR2 YSYEKL. This chain's CDR3 is CASSLEYRGSEKLFF. The CDR3 coding sequence is TGCGCCAGCAGCCTAGAATACAGGGGGAGTGAAAAACTGTTTTTT.

The chain couples TRBV7-2 to TRBJ2-5, with 7 bases aligning to TRBD1. V was clipped by 1 base and J by 1 base; unmatched bases: 6. Germline CDR1 is SGHTA and CDR2 is FQGNSA. The CDR3 runs to 16 residues. CDR3 loop: CASSLVDRARQETQYF. The CDR3 nucleotides are TGTGCCAGCAGCTTAGTTGACAGGGCTCGCCAAGAGACCCAGTACTTC. The entire variable domain, with the rest obtained from reference TRBV7-2 and TRBJ2-5, is as follows: GAGVSQSPSNKVTEKGKDVELRCDPISGHTALYWYRQSLGQGLEFLIYFQGNSAPDKSGLPSDRFSAERTGGSVSTLTIQRTQQEDSAVYLCASSLVDRARQETQYFGPGTRLLVL.

The gene calls are TRBV2 and TRBJ1-5; D is unresolved. Trimming left V 6 bases short and J 0 bases short, with 9 bases between. Looked up from germline, CDR1 is SNHLY and CDR2 is FYNNEI. This CDR3 region has 14 residues. CDR3 nucleotide sequence: TGTGCCAGCAGACTACACACTAGCAATCAGCCCCAGCATTTT. This translates into CASRLHTSNQPQHF.

The rearrangement links TRBV5-5 to TRBJ1-1; D perhaps matches TRBD1 (5 bases). The CDR3 is 15 residues long. Trimming removed 0 bases at V and 4 bases at J, with 13 bases between. Germline CDR1 and CDR2: SGHKS and YYEKEE (reference sequence). CDR3 DNA sequence: TGTGCCAGCAGCTTGGCCCAGGGAACGATCACTGAAGCTTTCTTT. Protein: CASSLAQGTITEAFF.

The chain carries TRBV5-4 and TRBJ2-5; a possible D gene is TRBD2 (5 bases). Trimming pared 0 bases from V and 5 bases from J, leaving 14 bases between. CDR1 is SGHNT and CDR2 is YYREEE in the germline V gene (reference sequence). The CDR3 consists of 15 residues. The CDR3 DNA follows: TGTGCCAGCAGCTTGGTCACCGGGATAGGGGAGACCCAGTACTTC. Protein sequence: CASSLVTGIGETQYF.

CDR3 sequence: CASSEDGLGLNEQFF. The CDR3 DNA reads TGTGCCAGCTCAGAAGACGGACTAGGTCTAAATGAGCAGTTCTTC. V and J are TRBV18 and TRBJ2-1; 7 bases map to TRBD2. Trimming took 5 bases from V and 7 from J; bases not matched to a gene: 11. The germline V gene encodes CDR1 KGHSH and CDR2 LQKENI. The CDR3 extends over 15 amino acids.

The chain couples TRBV19 to TRBJ1-2; possible D gene TRBD1, 5 bases. The CDR3 loop spans 13 amino acids. The V gene's germline CDR1 is LNHDA and CDR2 SQIVND (reference sequence). V lost 7 bases and J 8 bases, leaving 17 bases between the germline ends. DNA of the CDR3: TGTGCCAGTACCCCAGGGATGATTGGCGGCTACACCTTC. As protein: CASTPGMIGGYTF.

This sequence joins TRBV9 and TRBJ2-3; TRBD2 agrees at 7 bases. This CDR3 is 15 amino acids long. With 0 bases clipped from V and 3 bases from J, the junction kept 4 bases outside the gene matches. Germline-derived CDR1 and CDR2 are SGDLS and YYNGEE. The CDR3 DNA follows: TGTGCCAGCAGCGTAGAGGGAGGGCCAACAGATACGCAGTATTTT. This encodes CASSVEGGPTDTQYF.

This rearrangement joins TRBV6-2 or TRBV6-3 to TRBJ2-3, with 12 nucleotides matching TRBD2. Germline V lookup: CDR1 MNHEY, CDR2 SVGEGT. With 3 bases clipped from V and 0 bases from J, the junction kept 10 bases outside the gene matches. The CDR3 covers 19 residues. In DNA, the CDR3 is TGTGCCAGCAGTTATCCTAACCAAGGGACTAGCGGGAGCACAGATACGCAGTATTTT. Translated: CASSYPNQGTSGSTDTQYF.

The table lists this clone with a count of one. J is TRBJ2-2 and V is TRBV7-9, with 9 bases matching TRBD2. The germline CDR1 and CDR2 sequences are SEHNR and FQNEAQ (reference sequence). This CDR3 is built from 18 residues. The V gene end was trimmed by 2 bases and the J gene end by 5 bases; junction bases not matched to a gene: 12. This CDR3 reads CASSLTPRAGGGTGELFF. The CDR3 DNA reads TGTGCCAGCAGCTTAACCCCCCGAGCGGGGGGCGGAACCGGGGAGCTGTTTTTT.

This chain links TRBV9 with TRBJ2-3, with 9 nucleotides matching TRBD2. The CDR3 is 14 amino acids. Losses at the gene ends were 4 bases for V and 2 bases for J; bases not matched to a gene: 2. Looked up from germline, CDR1 is SGDLS and CDR2 is YYNGEE. CDR3 sequence (DNA): TGTGCCAGCAGCCGGACTAGCGCCACAGATACGCAGTATTTT. It yields the protein CASSRTSATDTQYF.

The V gene is TRBV28, the J gene TRBJ2-7, with 10 nucleotides matching TRBD2. The CDR3 spans 15 residues. After removal of 6 bases from V and 0 bases from J, the junction contained 5 bases not matched to a gene. CDR1 is MDHEN, CDR2 SYDVKM, per germline. The CDR3 DNA sequence: TGTGCCAGCAGCCGGACTAGCGGATACTCCTACGAGCAGTACTTC. It specifies CASSRTSGYSYEQYF.

This chain connects TRBV11-3 to TRBJ2-2; maybe TRBD1 (5 bases). V was clipped by 5 bases and J by 0 bases, with 10 bases between them. This CDR3 contains 15 residues. Germline V gives CDR1 SGHNT, CDR2 YENEEA. Here the CDR3 DNA reads TGTGCCAGCAGCGCGGACACTACGAACACCGGGGAGCTGTTTTTT. Protein sequence: CASSADTTNTGELFF.

The chain joins TRBV4-3 to TRBJ1-5, with D unclear. V lost 2 bases to trimming and J lost 2 bases, with 13 bases between them. Germline V lookup: CDR1 LGHNA, CDR2 YSLEER. The CDR3 loop spans 16 amino acids. CDR3 coding DNA: TGCGCCAGCAGCCAACAGACGGGTGTAGGCAATCAGCCCCAGCATTTT. It is translated as CASSQQTGVGNQPQHF.

The chain couples TRBV19 to TRBJ1-2; 9 bases match TRBD1. V trimming: 5 bases; J trimming: 4 bases; junction bases outside the gene matches: 8. The CDR3 has 15 residues. Per germline, CDR1 LNHDA and CDR2 SQIVND (reference sequence). The CDR3 nucleotides read TGTGCCAGTAGTTATGGGGACAGGGCAAGCTATGGCTACACCTTC. Translation gives CASSYGDRASYGYTF.

This clone has a single count. CDR3 in amino acids: CASSWRYTGGNYGYTF. In nucleotides, the CDR3 is TGTGCCAGCAGTTGGCGGTATACAGGGGGGAACTATGGCTACACCTTC. The chain joins TRBV28 to TRBJ1-2; 8 nucleotides agree with TRBD1. V dropped 4 bases and J dropped 2; count of bases not matched to a gene: 9. Germline-derived CDR1 and CDR2 are MDHEN and SYDVKM. This CDR3 has 16 amino acids.

The J gene is TRBJ2-5, the V gene TRBV27; the match to TRBD2 covers 14 bases. Germline V gene lookup returns CDR1 MNHEY and CDR2 SMNVEV (reference sequence). There are 14 residues in the CDR3. V gave up 8 bases and J gave up 5 bases; unmatched junction bases: 4. The chain's CDR3 is CASRLAGGRETQYF. DNA for the CDR3: TGTGCCAGCCGACTAGCGGGAGGGAGGGAGACCCAGTACTTC.

This sequence joins TRBV5-6 and TRBJ1-1; the D gene is possibly TRBD1 (6 bases). V was cut by 3 bases and J by 7 bases, with 19 bases left in between. The CDR3 is 15 amino acids. Germline CDR1 reads SGHDT; CDR2 reads YYEEEE. CDR3 region: CASSSLPAGTSEAFF. CDR3 coding DNA: TGTGCCAGCAGCTCCCTACCCGCCGGGACAAGTGAAGCTTTCTTT.

The chain uses TRBV28 and TRBJ2-2, with D uncertain. Germline V gene sequence: CDR1 MDHEN, CDR2 SYDVKM. This CDR3 region has 14 residues. Trimming stripped 6 bases from V and 7 bases from J, with 15 bases between. For the CDR3, the DNA is TGTGCCAGCAGCCCCCCGACTTCTGGCGGGGAGCTGTTTTTT. Translating gives CASSPPTSGGELFF.

The CDR3 here is CASSAPGATNEKLFF. The CDR3 DNA sequence: TGTGCCAGCAGCGCACCGGGAGCAACTAATGAAAAACTGTTTTTT. J is TRBJ1-4 and V is TRBV4-2; D remains unclear. Trimming stripped 5 bases from V and 0 bases from J, with 10 bases between. Looked up from germline, CDR1 is LGHNA and CDR2 is YNFKEQ. This CDR3 has 15 amino acids.